This TCR beta chain is drawn from a study of T-cell reconstitution after alpha-beta-depleted transplantation in children. General study points: Surviving recipient T cells and intrathymic progenitors accounted for some patients' high TCRbeta diversity at day 60. As was reported, about two months after transplant, alpha-beta T cells came from several hundred expanded graft clones. At the one-year point after transplant, T-cell counts and TCRbeta diversity were found to come mostly from T cells that had been newly produced.

A TCRbeta library incorporating unique molecular identifiers was prepared. TCRdb fed the PCR reads into MiXCR, producing one record per CDR3 protein. Among approximately 300,000 distinct CDR3 sequences listed, 6.5% to 9% were seen once. The V and J ends lost 6 bases and 2 bases, in that order; junction bases with no gene match: 12. This CDR3 has 17 amino acids. Germline-derived CDR1 and CDR2 are MGHDK and SYGVNS. There are a few counts of this clonotype. Its cognate antigen is unknown. This receptor was obtained from a female patient aged 2-10 years who had a stem cell transplant for Fanconi anemia, so the T cells may come from the graft donor. The starting material was peripheral blood, obtained 360 days after TCRalphabeta/CD19-depleted stem cell transplant. This chain connects TRBV25-1 to TRBJ2-1, with 8 bases fitting TRBD1. The CDR3 region has the DNA TGTGCCAGCAGACCCTCTGAGGACAGGGTGGCCTACAATGAGCAGTTCTTC. Amino acids: CASRPSEDRVAYNEQFF. The full variable domain, its missing parts supplied by reference TRBV25-1 and TRBJ2-1, is EADIYQTPRYLVIGTGKKITLECSQTMGHDKMYWYQQDPGMELHLIHYSYGVNSTEKGDLSSESTVSRIRTEHFPLTLESARPSHTSQYLCASRPSEDRVAYNEQFFGPGTRLTVL.